What follows are 28 T cell receptor beta chains derived from one specimen sequenced in a study of blood T cell repertoires in COVID-19. The method was immunoSEQ multiplex PCR; TCRdb's version includes in-frame clones alone and lacks a portion of them. The table lists 300,000 to 500,000 clones, approximately 88% of them singletons. Sample: PBMCs or T cells enriched from blood (not recorded which). The receptors shown here come from a woman aged 30 to 39 with acute COVID-19.

V is TRBV2 and J is TRBJ1-4, with 7 bases identical to TRBD1. The CDR3 has 14 residues. The germline V gene encodes CDR1 SNHLY and CDR2 FYNNEI. With V trimmed by 6 bases and J by 5 bases, 6 bases remained unmatched. For the CDR3, the DNA is TGTGCCAGCAGGGAGACAGGGTACAATGAAAAACTGTTTTTT. It codes for CASRETGYNEKLFF. Full variable domain (missing parts from reference TRBV2 and TRBJ1-4): EPEVTQTPSHQVTQMGQEVILRCVPISNHLYFYWYRQILGQKVEFLVSFYNNEISEKSEIFDDQFSVERPDGSNFTLKIRSTKLEDSAMYFCASRETGYNEKLFFGSGTQLSVL.

The CDR3 loop reads CASSLAGPTSTDTQYF. The CDR3 DNA reads as TGTGCCAGCAGTTTGGCGGGGCCAACTAGCACAGATACGCAGTATTTT. This chain connects TRBV28 to TRBJ2-3, with D tentatively TRBD2 (6 bases). CDR1 and CDR2 from the germline V gene are MDHEN and SYDVKM. This CDR3 contains 16 residues. Trimming stripped 3 bases from V and 0 bases from J, with 13 bases between.

The gene calls are TRBV29-1 and TRBJ2-7; 11 bases are a match to TRBD1. CDR3 size: 14 residues. The V gene's germline CDR1 is SQVTM and CDR2 ANQGSEA. V dropped 4 bases and J dropped 9; count of bases not matched to a gene: 11. The CDR3 loop reads CSVAKGQGGIRQYF. The CDR3 DNA reads TGCAGCGTTGCCAAGGGACAGGGGGGAATACGGCAGTACTTC.

The genes are TRBV6-1 and TRBJ1-6; D is undetermined. Germline-derived CDR1 and CDR2 are MNHNS and SASEGT. Between the trimmed V and J ends, which lost 0 bases and 4 bases, there was a span of 7 bases. The CDR3 extends over 15 amino acids. The CDR3 DNA sequence: TGTGCCAGCAGTGAAGCGGAGGGTTATAATTCACCCCTCCACTTT. This codes for CASSEAEGYNSPLHF.

The rearrangement joins TRBV4-1 to TRBJ2-7; D is perhaps TRBD2 (6 bases). The CDR3 consists of 15 residues. The germline CDR1 and CDR2 sequences are MGHRA and YSYEKL. V was trimmed by 0 bases and J by 0 bases, leaving 9 bases between them. The CDR3 region is CASSQDGGSSYEQYF. The CDR3 coding sequence is TGCGCCAGCAGCCAAGATGGGGGGAGCTCCTACGAGCAGTACTTC.

The chain links TRBV3-1 (or the pseudogene TRBV3-2) to TRBJ2-3; D might be TRBD2 (5 bases). Germline V gene sequence: CDR1 LGHDT, CDR2 YNNKEL (reference sequence). The CDR3 spans 15 residues. V was cut by 1 base and J by 0 bases, with 8 bases left in between. In DNA form, the CDR3 reads TGTGCCAGCAGCCAAGCCTTAGCGAGCACAGATACGCAGTATTTT. It specifies CASSQALASTDTQYF.

The chain carries TRBV5-1 and TRBJ1-3; D is undetermined. The V gene lost 2 bases and the J gene lost 7 bases, with 16 bases spanning the gap. Per the germline V gene, CDR1 is SGHRS and CDR2 is YFSETQ. CDR3 size: 15 residues. This CDR3 is CASSFGQSGWNTIYF. Written as DNA, the CDR3 is TGCGCCAGCAGCTTCGGCCAGTCGGGATGGAACACCATATATTTT. Combining the CDR3 with reference TRBV5-1 and TRBJ1-3 gives the whole variable domain KAGVTQTPRYLIKTRGQQVTLSCSPISGHRSVSWYQQTPGQGLQFLFEYFSETQRNKGNFPGRFSGRQFSNSRSEMNVSTLELGDSALYLCASSFGQSGWNTIYFGEGSWLTVV.

The V and J genes are TRBV5-6 and TRBJ2-4; the D gene is possibly TRBD2 (6 bases). Germline V gives CDR1 SGHDT, CDR2 YYEEEE. V dropped 4 bases and J dropped 7 bases, with 12 bases sitting between them. CDR3 length equals 13 residues. The CDR3 nucleotides read TGTGCCAGCAGCCCCTCTGGGAGGAACATTCAGTACTTC. This sequence encodes CASSPSGRNIQYF.

This sequence joins TRBV30 and TRBJ2-1; TRBD2 might be the D (6 bases). The CDR3 length is 15 residues. Trimming cost V 3 bases and J 3 bases, with 15 bases left between them. Per the germline V gene, CDR1 is GTSNPN and CDR2 is SVGIG (reference sequence). CDR3 sequence reads: CAWRRLDPGYNEQFF. Written as DNA, the CDR3 is TGTGCCTGGAGAAGACTAGATCCAGGCTACAATGAGCAGTTCTTC.

The chain employs TRBV9 and TRBJ1-2, with D uncertain. This CDR3 has 14 amino acids. Trimming removed 0 bases at V and 4 bases at J, with 10 bases between. CDR1 SGDLS and CDR2 YYNGEE come from the germline V gene. This chain's CDR3 is CASSVEEDAYGYTF. The CDR3 DNA reads TGTGCCAGCAGCGTAGAGGAGGACGCCTATGGCTACACCTTC. The full variable domain, with the rest looked up from reference TRBV9 and TRBJ1-2, is DSGVTQTPKHLITATGQRVTLRCSPRSGDLSVYWYQQSLDQGLQFLIQYYNGEERAKGNILERFSAQQFPDLHSELNLSSLELGDSALYFCASSVEEDAYGYTFGSGTRLTVV.

The gene calls are TRBV5-5 and TRBJ2-1; tentative D call: TRBD1 (6 bases). CDR1 and CDR2 (germline): SGHKS, YYEKEE (reference sequence). The CDR3 has 14 amino acids. Between the trimmed V and J ends, which lost 4 bases and 3 bases, there was a span of 11 bases. CDR3 nucleotides: TGTGCCAGCAGCCCGTGGGGGCACTACAATGAGCAGTTCTTC. Translated: CASSPWGHYNEQFF.

The J gene is TRBJ1-1, the V gene TRBV7-2; perhaps TRBD1 as D (5 bases). The V gene lost 1 base and the J gene lost 3 bases, with 12 bases spanning the gap. From germline, CDR1 is SGHTA and CDR2 FQGNSA. The CDR3 has 15 residues. CDR3 residues: CASSLDGAGYTEAFF. CDR3 DNA sequence: TGTGCCAGCAGCTTAGACGGGGCGGGGTACACTGAAGCTTTCTTT. The full variable domain, its missing parts supplied by reference TRBV7-2 and TRBJ1-1, is GAGVSQSPSNKVTEKGKDVELRCDPISGHTALYWYRQSLGQGLEFLIYFQGNSAPDKSGLPSDRFSAERTGGSVSTLTIQRTQQEDSAVYLCASSLDGAGYTEAFFGQGTRLTVV.

The CDR3 reads CASSEGQKNTGELFF. The CDR3 DNA reads TGTGCCAGCAGCGAGGGACAGAAGAACACCGGGGAGCTGTTTTTT. The J gene is TRBJ2-2, the V gene TRBV11-2; 7 bases fit TRBD1. CDR1 SGHAT and CDR2 FQNNGV come from the germline V gene. With V trimmed by 5 bases and J by 1 base, 4 bases remained unmatched. This CDR3 has 15 amino acids.

The V and J genes are TRBV2 and TRBJ1-2; 7 bases are a match to TRBD1. Germline loops: CDR1 SNHLY, CDR2 FYNNEI. Trimming removed 6 bases from V and 5 bases from J; junction bases left unmatched: 6. The CDR3 extends over 13 amino acids. The DNA of the CDR3 is TGTGCCAGCAGCGCCGCACAGGGGTATGGCTACACCTTC. Protein product: CASSAAQGYGYTF.

The chain links TRBV3-1 (or the pseudogene TRBV3-2) to TRBJ2-7; TRBD1 agrees at 7 bases. The CDR3 contains 13 residues. Germline assignment: CDR1 LGHDT and CDR2 YNNKEL (reference sequence). Trimming took 7 bases from V and 2 from J; bases not matched to a gene: 5. The CDR3 spells CASTHRGTYEQYF. CDR3 nucleotide sequence: TGTGCCAGCACTCACAGGGGCACCTACGAGCAGTACTTC.

The chain uses TRBV9 and TRBJ1-3, with D possibly being TRBD1 (5 bases). The germline gives CDR1 SGDLS, CDR2 YYNGEE. This CDR3 spans 17 amino acids. V lost 0 bases, J lost 2 bases, and 15 bases lay in between. The CDR3 protein is CASSVGEGIKTGNTIYF. CDR3 DNA sequence: TGTGCCAGCAGCGTAGGGGAGGGGATTAAGACTGGAAACACCATATATTTT.

The genes are TRBV7-2 and TRBJ1-5, with 8 positions matching TRBD1. The germline V gene has CDR1 SGHTA and CDR2 FQGNSA. V trimming: 5 bases; J trimming: 4 bases; junction bases outside the gene matches: 7. The CDR3 covers 15 residues. CDR3 region: CASSPRTGFNQPQHF. The CDR3 bases are TGTGCCAGCAGCCCCCGGACAGGGTTTAATCAGCCCCAGCATTTT.

The J gene is TRBJ1-1, the V gene TRBV24-1, with 8 bases lining up with TRBD1. Germline assignment: CDR1 KGHDR and CDR2 SFDVKD. This CDR3 has 15 residues. J lost 5 bases, V lost 8 bases, and 12 bases had no gene match. The CDR3 sequence is CATTPPQGARTEAFF. The DNA for the CDR3 is TGTGCCACCACCCCCCCCCAGGGGGCGAGGACTGAAGCTTTCTTT.

This chain connects TRBV5-4 to TRBJ1-2; 9 nucleotides align to TRBD1. The CDR3 is 15 amino acids. V lost 4 bases, J lost 6 bases, and 10 bases stayed unmatched. The germline V gene encodes CDR1 SGHNT and CDR2 YYREEE (reference sequence). The CDR3 DNA sequence: TGTGCCAGCAGCATAGGACAGGGGAACGGGAATGGCTACACCTTC. Its protein product is CASSIGQGNGNGYTF.

The chain is built from TRBV2 and TRBJ2-2, with TRBD2 identical over 9 bases. This CDR3 spans 15 amino acids. The V segment lost 6 bases and the J segment 1 base; nucleotides outside the gene matches: 3. CDR1 and CDR2 from the germline V gene are SNHLY and FYNNEI. CDR3 region: CASRVAGVNTGELFF. CDR3 nucleotides: TGTGCCAGCAGGGTAGCGGGGGTGAACACCGGGGAGCTGTTTTTT.

The rearrangement links TRBV9 to TRBJ1-5, with TRBD1 matching 9 bases. Germline V gene data show CDR1 as SGDLS and CDR2 as YYNGEE. The V and J ends lost 3 bases and 5 bases, in that order; junction bases with no gene match: 6. The CDR3 is 15 residues long. CDR3 loop: CASSGRDRADQPQHF. The CDR3, as DNA: TGTGCCAGCAGCGGACGGGACAGGGCGGATCAGCCCCAGCATTTT.

CDR3 DNA sequence: TGCAGCGTTGAAGGAGGGCGGGGGGGCTCGTACAATGAGCAGTTCTTC. It specifies CSVEGGRGGSYNEQFF. The V gene is TRBV29-1, the J gene TRBJ2-1, with 9 bases matching TRBD2. The CDR3 length is 16 residues. The V gene's germline CDR1 is SQVTM and CDR2 ANQGSEA. Losses at the gene ends were 1 base for V and 4 bases for J; bases not matched to a gene: 8.

The chain employs TRBV6-2 or TRBV6-3 and TRBJ1-5; D remains ambiguous. The germline CDR1 and CDR2 sequences are MNHEY and SVGEGT. Trimming took off 1 base at V and 2 bases at J, with 6 bases between the two ends. This CDR3 has 14 residues. The CDR3 protein is CASSYLSGNQPQHF. CDR3 DNA sequence: TGTGCCAGCAGTTACTTGTCGGGCAATCAGCCCCAGCATTTT.

The chain is built from TRBV30 and TRBJ2-1; unclear D gene. The germline V gene encodes CDR1 GTSNPN and CDR2 SVGIG (reference sequence). V lost 3 bases and J lost 8, with 8 bases in between. The CDR3 runs to 11 residues. In DNA, the CDR3 is TGTGCCTGGAGGGTAGCCCATGAGCAGTTCTTC. This translates into CAWRVAHEQFF.

V is TRBV27 and J is TRBJ1-1, with 8 bases aligning to TRBD1. After removal of 5 bases from V and 6 bases from J, the junction contained 2 bases not matched to a gene. Germline V gene data show CDR1 as MNHEY and CDR2 as SMNVEV (reference sequence). CDR3 length: 12 residues. The CDR3 is CASSPQGAEAFF. CDR3 nucleotides: TGTGCCAGCAGTCCACAGGGGGCTGAAGCTTTCTTT.

The chain has TRBV5-1 and TRBJ2-5, with D perhaps TRBD1 (7 bases). This CDR3 has 18 residues. Germline lookup yields CDR1 SGHRS and CDR2 YFSETQ. The germline V and J ends were trimmed by 4 bases and 0 bases, with 22 bases remaining between them. CDR3 loop: CASSPGRGVSLYQETQYF. For the CDR3, the DNA is TGCGCCAGCAGCCCGGGCAGGGGGGTTTCTTTGTACCAAGAGACCCAGTACTTC.

The rearrangement links TRBV4-1 to TRBJ2-1; a weak D match, TRBD1 (5 bases). V dropped 1 base and J dropped 9 bases, with 19 bases sitting between them. The CDR3 is made up of 16 amino acids. CDR1 is MGHRA, CDR2 YSYEKL, per germline. The CDR3 coding sequence is TGCGCCAGCAGCCAAGCTAAGGGGATGGGGCTGGGTGAGCAGTTCTTC. It codes for CASSQAKGMGLGEQFF.

The chain links TRBV18 to TRBJ1-1; TRBD1 matches 8 bases. CDR1 KGHSH and CDR2 LQKENI come from the germline V gene. V shed 1 base, J shed 0 bases, and the junction held 7 bases outside the gene matches. CDR3 size: 17 residues. The chain's CDR3 is CASSPRSTGGMNTEAFF. The CDR3, as DNA: TGTGCCAGCTCACCACGCTCCACAGGGGGTATGAACACTGAAGCTTTCTTT.